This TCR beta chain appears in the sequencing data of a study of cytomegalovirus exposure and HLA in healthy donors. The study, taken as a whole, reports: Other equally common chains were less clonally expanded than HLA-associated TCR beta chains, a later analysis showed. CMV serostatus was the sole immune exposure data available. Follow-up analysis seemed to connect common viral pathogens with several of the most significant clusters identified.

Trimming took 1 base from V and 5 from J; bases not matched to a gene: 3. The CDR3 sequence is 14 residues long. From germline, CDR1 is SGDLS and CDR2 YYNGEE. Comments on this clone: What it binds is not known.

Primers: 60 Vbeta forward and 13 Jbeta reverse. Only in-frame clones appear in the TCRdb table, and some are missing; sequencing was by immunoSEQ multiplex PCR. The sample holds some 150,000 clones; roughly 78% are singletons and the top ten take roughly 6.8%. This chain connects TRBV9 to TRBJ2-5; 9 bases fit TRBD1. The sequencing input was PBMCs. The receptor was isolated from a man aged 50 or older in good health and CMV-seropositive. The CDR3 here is CASSVTGGWETQYF. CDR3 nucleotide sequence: TGTGCCAGCAGCGTAACAGGGGGCTGGGAGACCCAGTACTTC.